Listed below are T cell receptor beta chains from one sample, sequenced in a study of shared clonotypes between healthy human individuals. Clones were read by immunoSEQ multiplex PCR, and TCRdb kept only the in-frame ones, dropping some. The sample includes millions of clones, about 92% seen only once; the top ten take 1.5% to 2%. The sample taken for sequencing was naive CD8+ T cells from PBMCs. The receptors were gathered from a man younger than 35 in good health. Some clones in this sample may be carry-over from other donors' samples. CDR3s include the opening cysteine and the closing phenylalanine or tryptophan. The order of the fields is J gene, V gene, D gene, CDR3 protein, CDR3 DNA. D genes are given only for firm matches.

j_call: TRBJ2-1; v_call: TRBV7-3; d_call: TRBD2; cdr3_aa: CASSLNPRGDNEQFF; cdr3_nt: TGTGCCAGCAGCTTAAATCCCCGGGGGGACAATGAGCAGTTCTTC
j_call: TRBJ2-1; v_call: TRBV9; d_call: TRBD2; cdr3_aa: CASSVGGGRSYNEQFF; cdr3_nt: TGTGCCAGCAGCGTCGGGGGAGGGAGGTCCTACAATGAGCAGTTCTTC
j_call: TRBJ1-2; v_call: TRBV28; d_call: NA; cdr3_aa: CASSFTGGARGYYGYTF; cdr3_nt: TGTGCCAGCAGTTTCACAGGTGGAGCTAGGGGTTACTATGGCTACACCTTC
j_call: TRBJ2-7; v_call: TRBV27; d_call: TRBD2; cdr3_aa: CASSLRGLKYEQYF; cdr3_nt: TGTGCCAGCAGTTTAAGGGGACTAAAATACGAGCAGTACTTC
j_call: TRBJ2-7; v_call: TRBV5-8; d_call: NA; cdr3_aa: CASRYNEQYF; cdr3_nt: TGTGCCAGCCGCTACAACGAGCAGTACTTC
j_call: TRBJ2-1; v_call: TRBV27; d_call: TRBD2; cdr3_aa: CASSGAGGGRDEQFF; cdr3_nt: TGTGCCAGCAGCGGAGCGGGAGGAGGAAGGGATGAGCAGTTCTTC
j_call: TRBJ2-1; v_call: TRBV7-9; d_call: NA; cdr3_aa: CASSLAPRSQEGQFF; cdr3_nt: TGTGCCAGCAGCTTAGCCCCCCGATCCCAAGAGGGGCAGTTCTTC
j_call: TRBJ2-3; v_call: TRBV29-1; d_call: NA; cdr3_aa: CSVDAPTDTQYF; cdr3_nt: TGCAGCGTCGACGCCCCAACAGATACGCAGTATTTT
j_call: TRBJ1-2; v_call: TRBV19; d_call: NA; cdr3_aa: CASTPGRGHFYGYTF; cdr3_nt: TGTGCCAGTACTCCAGGCAGGGGACACTTCTATGGCTACACCTTC
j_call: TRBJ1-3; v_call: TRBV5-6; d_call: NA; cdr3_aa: CASSLNMGNTIYF; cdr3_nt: TGTGCCAGCAGCTTAAACATGGGAAACACCATATATTTT
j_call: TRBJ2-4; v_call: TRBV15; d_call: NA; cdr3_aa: CATSRDGRGRGNIQYF; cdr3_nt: TGTGCCACCAGCAGAGATGGTAGGGGTCGGGGGAACATTCAGTACTTC
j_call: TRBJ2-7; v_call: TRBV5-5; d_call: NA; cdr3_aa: CASSLDRTSSYEQYF; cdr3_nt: TGTGCCAGCAGCTTGGACAGGACGAGCTCCTACGAGCAGTACTTC
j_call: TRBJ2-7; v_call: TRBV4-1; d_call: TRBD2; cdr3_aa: CASSQSASGGYEQYF; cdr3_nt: TGCGCCAGCAGCCAAAGCGCTAGCGGGGGGTACGAGCAGTACTTC
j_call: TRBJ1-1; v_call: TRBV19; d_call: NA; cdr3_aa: CASRWGPNTEAFF; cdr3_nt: TGTGCCAGTAGGTGGGGGCCAAACACTGAAGCTTTCTTT
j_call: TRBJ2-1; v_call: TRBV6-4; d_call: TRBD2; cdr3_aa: CASSDFSGTNNEQFF; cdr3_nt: TGTGCCAGCAGTGACTTTAGCGGGACCAACAATGAGCAGTTCTTC
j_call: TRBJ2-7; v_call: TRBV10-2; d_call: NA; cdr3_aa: CASSEWFDSEQYF; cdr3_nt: TGCGCCAGCAGTGAGTGGTTCGACAGCGAGCAGTACTTC
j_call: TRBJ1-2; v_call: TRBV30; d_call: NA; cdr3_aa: CATGGYTF; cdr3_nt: TGTGCGACGGGTGGCTACACCTTC
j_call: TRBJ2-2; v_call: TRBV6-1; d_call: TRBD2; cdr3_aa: CASSEWGGAAGELFF; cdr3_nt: TGTGCCAGCAGTGAATGGGGAGGGGCGGCCGGGGAGCTGTTTTTT
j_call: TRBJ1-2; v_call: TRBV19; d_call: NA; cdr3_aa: CASSIAPLPLNYGYTF; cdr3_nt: TGTGCCAGTAGTATAGCCCCACTCCCACTGAACTATGGCTACACCTTC
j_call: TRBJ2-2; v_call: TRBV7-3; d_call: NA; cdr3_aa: CASSQVAGELFF; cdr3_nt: TGTGCCAGCAGCCAAGTGGCCGGGGAGCTGTTTTTT
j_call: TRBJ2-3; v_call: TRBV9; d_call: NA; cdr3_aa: CASSPGGRKTDTQYF; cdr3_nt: TGTGCCAGCAGCCCTGGGGGCAGGAAGACAGATACGCAGTATTTT
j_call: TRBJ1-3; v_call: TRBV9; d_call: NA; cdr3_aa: CASSANKLGNTIYF; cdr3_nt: TGTGCCAGCAGCGCGAATAAATTAGGAAACACCATATATTTT
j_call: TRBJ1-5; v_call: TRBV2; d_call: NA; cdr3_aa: CASKPGGANQPQHF; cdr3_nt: TGTGCCAGCAAGCCGGGAGGGGCAAATCAGCCCCAGCATTTT
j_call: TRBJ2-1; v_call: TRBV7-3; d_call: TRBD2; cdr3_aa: CASSLGGTSGHNEQFF; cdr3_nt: TGTGCCAGCAGCTTAGGCGGGACTAGCGGTCACAATGAGCAGTTCTTC
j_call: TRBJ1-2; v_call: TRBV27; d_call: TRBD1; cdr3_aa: CASSQREGTGNGYTF; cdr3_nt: TGTGCCAGCAGCCAACGTGAGGGGACAGGGAATGGCTACACCTTC
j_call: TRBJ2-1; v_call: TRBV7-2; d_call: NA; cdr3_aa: CASSLLADNYNEQFF; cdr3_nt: TGTGCCAGCAGCTTACTAGCTGACAACTACAATGAGCAGTTCTTC
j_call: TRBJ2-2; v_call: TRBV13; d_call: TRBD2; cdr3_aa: CASSFRTSGSSGELFF; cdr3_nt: TGTGCCAGCAGTTTCAGGACTAGCGGGAGTAGCGGGGAGCTGTTTTTT
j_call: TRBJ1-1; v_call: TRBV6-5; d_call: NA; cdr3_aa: CASSYSMSVNTEAFF; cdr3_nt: TGTGCCAGCAGTTACTCAATGTCAGTGAACACTGAAGCTTTCTTT
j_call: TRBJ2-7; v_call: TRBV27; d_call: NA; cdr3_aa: CASSPMRSRYEQYF; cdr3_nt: TGTGCCAGCAGTCCCATGCGTAGCCGGTACGAGCAGTACTTC
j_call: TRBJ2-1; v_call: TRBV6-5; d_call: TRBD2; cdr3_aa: CASRKGLVGDEQFF; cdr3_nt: TGTGCCAGCAGAAAAGGACTAGTGGGCGATGAGCAGTTCTTC
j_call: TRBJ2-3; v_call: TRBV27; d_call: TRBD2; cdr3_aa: CASSRSGRSWADTQYF; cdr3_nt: TGTGCCAGCAGTCGGAGCGGGAGAAGCTGGGCAGATACGCAGTATTTT
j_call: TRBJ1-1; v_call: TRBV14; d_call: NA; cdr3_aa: CASSPEGNTEAFF; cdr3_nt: TGTGCCAGCAGCCCGGAAGGAAACACTGAAGCTTTCTTT
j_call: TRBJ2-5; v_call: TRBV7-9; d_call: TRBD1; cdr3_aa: CASSYRGQETQYF; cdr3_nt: TGTGCCAGCAGCTACAGGGGGCAAGAGACCCAGTACTTC
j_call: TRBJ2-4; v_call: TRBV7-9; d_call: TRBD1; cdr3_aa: CASSSLGQGIAKNIQYF; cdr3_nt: TGTGCCAGCAGCTCCCTTGGACAGGGGATAGCCAAAAACATTCAGTACTTC
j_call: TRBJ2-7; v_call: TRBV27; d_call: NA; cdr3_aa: CASSSPGLGEQYF; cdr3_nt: TGTGCCAGCAGCTCTCCGGGACTTGGCGAGCAGTACTTC
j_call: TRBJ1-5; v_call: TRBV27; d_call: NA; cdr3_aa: CASSNIFQPGGNQPQHF; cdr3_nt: TGTGCCAGCAGCAACATCTTCCAACCGGGCGGCAATCAGCCCCAGCATTTT
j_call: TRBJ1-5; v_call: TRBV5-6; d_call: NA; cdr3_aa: CASSSEGRQPQHF; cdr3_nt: TGTGCCAGCAGCTCCGAGGGTAGGCAGCCCCAGCATTTT
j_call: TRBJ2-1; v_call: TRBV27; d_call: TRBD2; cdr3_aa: CASSRWTRGGNEQFF; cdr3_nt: TGTGCCAGCAGTAGATGGACTAGGGGAGGCAATGAGCAGTTCTTC
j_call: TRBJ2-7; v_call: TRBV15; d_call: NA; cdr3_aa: CATSGAHNSYEQYF; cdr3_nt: TGTGCCACCAGCGGGGCACACAATTCCTACGAGCAGTACTTC
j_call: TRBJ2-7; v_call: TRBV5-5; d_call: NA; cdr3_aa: CASSFAGNSYEQYF; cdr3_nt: TGTGCCAGCAGCTTCGCGGGGAACTCCTACGAGCAGTACTTC
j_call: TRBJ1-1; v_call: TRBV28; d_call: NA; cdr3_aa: CASAQGGATTEAFF; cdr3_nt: TGTGCCAGCGCCCAAGGGGGAGCGACCACTGAAGCTTTCTTT
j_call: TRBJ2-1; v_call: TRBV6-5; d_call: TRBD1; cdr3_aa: CASSSPRDRGYEQFF; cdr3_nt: TGTGCCAGCAGTTCCCCCCGGGACAGGGGCTATGAGCAGTTCTTC
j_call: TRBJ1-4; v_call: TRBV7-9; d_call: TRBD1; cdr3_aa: CASSSVRDRGGEKLFF; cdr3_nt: TGTGCCAGCAGCTCCGTCCGGGACAGGGGGGGTGAAAAACTGTTTTTT